These 10 T cell receptor beta chains came from one sample sequenced in a study of regulatory T cells in long-lasting Graves disease. Regarding time point: persistent/refractory GD, antithyroid drugs over 5 years with positive TRAb. RNA from PBMCs was the source of the TCR library. Both iRepertoire HTBI primers and Arm-PCR of CDR3 regions were used to build the TCR beta libraries. TCRdb independently ran MiXCR on the multiplex PCR reads; one entry per CDR3 protein. Among about 470,000 distinct CDR3 sequences listed, 20% to 25% were seen once. Here the sequenced sample was peripheral blood mononuclear cells (PBMCs), taken when the disease was refractory, from a patient treated with antithyroid drugs. Receptors were obtained from a female donor with Graves disease.

V is TRBV3-1 and J is TRBJ2-7; unclear D gene. Germline-derived CDR1 and CDR2 are LGHDT and YNNKEL (reference sequence). The V gene lost 5 bases and the J gene lost 4 bases, with 12 bases spanning the gap. This CDR3 comprises 13 residues. The CDR3 is CASSRQWAYEQYF. Written as DNA, the CDR3 is TGTGCCAGCAGCAGGCAATGGGCGTACGAGCAGTACTTC.

Ten or more counts support this clonotype. The J gene is TRBJ2-4, the V gene TRBV12-3 or TRBV12-4, with 7 bases identical to TRBD1. The CDR3 loop spans 13 amino acids. V was pared by 5 bases and J by 11 bases, with 9 bases of the junction left unmatched. CDR3 amino acids: CASSEGADFLQYF. CDR3 coding DNA: TGTGCCAGCAGTGAGGGGGCCGACTTCCTTCAGTACTTC.

This clonotype was counted at least ten times. This rearrangement joins TRBV28 to TRBJ2-2; 12 bases are shared with TRBD1. The V segment lost 5 bases and the J segment 7 bases; nucleotides outside the gene matches: 5. This CDR3 contains 15 residues. Germline values: CDR1 MDHEN, CDR2 SYDVKM. CDR3 in amino acids: CASSQGQGAIGELFF. The CDR3 DNA reads TGTGCCAGCAGTCAGGGACAGGGGGCGATCGGGGAGCTGTTTTTT.

This clonotype was seen more than once but under ten times. The gene calls are TRBV19 and TRBJ1-4, with D possibly matching TRBD1 (5 bases). V was trimmed by 7 bases and J by 6 bases, leaving 15 bases between them. This CDR3 contains 14 residues. Per germline, CDR1 LNHDA and CDR2 SQIVND (reference sequence). As DNA, the CDR3 is TGTGCCAGTAAACGGACATCCCGGGATGAAAAACTGTTTTTT. Translated: CASKRTSRDEKLFF.

There are a few counts of this clonotype. The chain couples TRBV27 to TRBJ1-6, with D hard to call. Germline lookup yields CDR1 MNHEY and CDR2 SMNVEV (reference sequence). The CDR3 runs 15 residues. Deletions cut 1 base from V and 10 bases from J, with 14 bases between. The CDR3 sequence: CASSLLSGFGSPLHF. In nucleotides, the CDR3 is TGTGCCAGCAGTTTATTGTCCGGGTTTGGGTCACCCCTCCACTTT.

This clonotype was seen only a few times. The chain is built from TRBV10-1 and TRBJ1-1; a weak D match, TRBD1 (6 bases). Germline CDR1 is WNHNN and CDR2 is SYGVQD (reference sequence). The V end was cut by 2 bases, the J end by 3 bases, with 13 bases between. This CDR3 comprises 15 residues. The CDR3 nucleotides read TGCGCCAGCAGTGAGGCACAGGGCAAGGACACTGAAGCTTTCTTT. It is translated as CASSEAQGKDTEAFF.

This clonotype was seen only a few times. The chain is built from TRBV5-1 and TRBJ2-7, with 9 bases matching TRBD1. Trimming removed 1 base from V and 4 bases from J; junction bases left unmatched: 9. This CDR3 has 16 amino acids. Germline values: CDR1 SGHRS, CDR2 YFSETQ. The CDR3 nucleotides read TGCGCCAGCAGCTTGACGGTAGGGACAGGGCCATACGAGCAGTACTTC. Translating it yields CASSLTVGTGPYEQYF.

This clonotype was found a few times. The V call is TRBV20-1, the J call TRBJ2-5, with 13 nucleotides matching TRBD2. J was trimmed by 4 bases and V by 4 bases; bases with no gene match: 12. Germline-derived CDR1 and CDR2 are DFQATT and SNEGSKA (reference sequence). The CDR3 sequence is 17 residues long. CDR3 DNA sequence: TGCAGTGCTATCGATAGACTAGCGGGAGGTATTATAGAGACCCAGTACTTC. It specifies CSAIDRLAGGIIETQYF.

This clonotype was picked up many times. The V gene is TRBV12-3 or TRBV12-4, the J gene TRBJ1-2, with D perhaps TRBD1 (5 bases). The CDR3 runs 11 residues. The ends were cut back, 10 bases at V and 10 bases at J, with 16 bases in the middle. CDR3 sequence: CATRVAGDYTF. DNA of the CDR3: TGTGCCACCCGGGTGGCGGGGGACTACACCTTC.

This rearrangement joins TRBV27 to TRBJ1-5; tentatively, D is TRBD1 (6 bases). CDR1 and CDR2 from the germline V gene are MNHEY and SMNVEV (reference sequence). The V end lost 3 bases, the J end lost 7 bases, and 10 bases lay between the germline ends. The CDR3 totals 13 residues. Here the CDR3 DNA reads TGTGCCAGCAGTTTGAACAGGGAACAGCCCCAGCATTTT. Residues: CASSLNREQPQHF.